Presented here are 21 T cell receptor beta chains from one specimen sequenced in a study of T cell repertoires in cytomegalovirus infection (dated by TCRdb to about 2019). Sequencing took place on an Illumina HiSeq 1500. In-frame beta chains were kept once TCRdb had trimmed the public reads at Q25 with fastp and called clones with MiXCR. Every CDR3 protein is listed once, alongside the most common genes and DNA of its rows. This sample is represented by 200,000 to 300,000 distinct CDR3 sequences; approximately 9% of them were singletons. The biggest ten clones account for less than 15% of the sample. Sequencing was carried out using PBMCs. The source of these receptors is a human donor in good health (CMV status not recorded). Some clones in this sample may be carry-over from other donors' samples.

This clonotype was found a few times. CDR3 residues: CASSPPGSSPLHF. The DNA of the CDR3 is TGTGCCAGCAGCCCCCCGGGGTCTTCACCCCTCCACTTT. V gene TRBV7-2 combines with J gene TRBJ1-6; D is unresolved. Germline CDR1 reads SGHTA; CDR2 reads FQGNSA. This CDR3 spans 13 amino acids. Deletions cut 5 bases from V and 9 bases from J, with 11 bases between.

This clonotype has only one observation. Compared with germline, one end of the junction differs, possibly owing to a read error. This sequence joins TRBV4-1 and TRBJ2-2, with 7 bases identical to TRBD1. The CDR3 is 15 residues long. Germline CDR1 MGHRA, CDR2 YSYEKL. The CDR3 loop is CASGPGQLITGELSF. The DNA for the CDR3 is TGCGCCAGCGGACCGGGACAGCTGATCACCGGGGAGCTGTCTTTT.

This clonotype was recorded many times. This rearrangement joins TRBV7-2 to TRBJ2-7; 9 bases map to TRBD2. J was trimmed by 5 bases and V by 1 base; bases with no gene match: 6. Germline assignment: CDR1 SGHTA and CDR2 FQGNSA. The CDR3 contains 15 residues. This chain's CDR3 is CASSLEASGTHEQYF. The CDR3 DNA reads TGTGCCAGCAGCTTAGAGGCTAGCGGGACGCACGAGCAGTACTTC.

This clonotype was seen at least ten times. This chain links TRBV28 with TRBJ2-1, with 11 nucleotides matching TRBD2. The germline V gene encodes CDR1 MDHEN and CDR2 SYDVKM. The junction had 8 bases not matched to a gene; V was cut back by 2 bases and J by 5 bases. CDR3 length: 17 amino acids. The CDR3 sequence: CASSLAGGLADHNEQFF. CDR3 coding DNA: TGTGCCAGCAGTTTAGCCGGGGGACTAGCGGACCACAATGAGCAGTTCTTC.

This clonotype was counted a few times. The chain employs TRBV12-3 or TRBV12-4 and TRBJ1-6; TRBD1 matches 9 bases. This CDR3 has 14 amino acids. J lost 9 bases, V lost 5 bases, and 5 bases had no gene match. The CDR3 protein is CASSHRGQLSPLHF. CDR3 in DNA: TGTGCCAGCAGTCACAGGGGGCAGCTTTCACCCCTCCACTTT.

This rearrangement joins TRBV29-1 to TRBJ2-3; D unresolved. CDR1 is SQVTM, CDR2 ANQGSEA, per germline. The CDR3 loop spans 15 amino acids. V gave up 1 base and J gave up 2 bases, with 13 bases separating them. CDR3 in DNA: TGCAGCGTTGAAGGGTACAGCCGTGCCACAGATACGCAGTATTTT. Amino acid sequence: CSVEGYSRATDTQYF.

The rearrangement uses TRBV6-1 and TRBJ2-4, with no clear D. Trimming removed 3 bases from V and 0 bases from J, with 6 bases in between. This CDR3 comprises 14 residues. Per germline, CDR1 MNHNS and CDR2 SASEGT. The CDR3 region has the DNA TGTGCCAGCAGTGAGTTTTTAGCCAAAAACATTCAGTACTTC. The encoded protein is CASSEFLAKNIQYF.

In its sample, this clonotype was seen many times. This sequence joins TRBV7-8 and TRBJ2-1, with D possibly being TRBD2 (6 bases). Germline V gene sequence: CDR1 SGHVS, CDR2 FQNEAQ. CDR3 length equals 15 residues. With 5 bases removed from V and 7 bases from J, the gap between germline ends came to 18 bases. The CDR3 sequence is CASSGGTPRLNEQFF. Written as DNA, the CDR3 is TGTGCCAGCAGCGGAGGGACTCCTCGATTGAATGAGCAGTTCTTC.

In regard to this clonotype: A read error may explain this, as a much larger clone is one base away. This chain joins TRBV11-2 and TRBJ1-6; maybe TRBD1 (6 bases). The CDR3 is 14 residues long. Germline CDR1 and CDR2: SGHAT and FQNNGV. V dropped 7 bases and J dropped 9 bases, with 16 bases sitting between them. CDR3 sequence reads: CASNPDSIFSPLHF. The CDR3, as DNA: TGTGCCAGCAATCCGGACAGCATTTTTTCACCCCTCCACTTT. Using reference TRBV11-2 and TRBJ1-6 for the parts outside the CDR3, the full variable domain is EAGVAQSPRYKIIEKRQSVAFWCNPISGHATLYWYQQILGQGPKLLIQFQNNGVVDDSQLPKDRFSAERLKGVDSTLKIQPAKLEDSAVYLCASNPDSIFSPLHFGNGTRLTVT.

This clonotype showed up many times. This sequence joins TRBV7-2 and TRBJ2-1; D gene uncertain. Trimming shortened V by 6 bases and J by 0 bases, and 9 bases separated the two germline ends. The V gene's germline CDR1 is SGHTA and CDR2 FQGNSA. The CDR3 runs to 14 residues. For the CDR3, the DNA is TGTGCCAGCAGGGGCAGTAGCTCCTACAATGAGCAGTTCTTC. This gives the protein CASRGSSSYNEQFF.

V usage is TRBV19 and J usage is TRBJ1-1, with a possible D match to TRBD1 (5 bases). The CDR3 runs to 14 residues. Germline-derived CDR1 and CDR2 are LNHDA and SQIVND (reference sequence). Trimming took 3 bases from V and 3 from J, leaving 11 bases between them. CDR3 residues: CASSIRGPDTEAFF. CDR3 sequence (DNA): TGTGCCAGTAGTATTAGGGGTCCTGACACTGAAGCTTTCTTT. The variable domain in full, with the rest retrieved from reference TRBV19 and TRBJ1-1, is DGGITQSPKYLFRKEGQNVTLSCEQNLNHDAMYWYRQDPGQGLRLIYYSQIVNDFQKGDIAEGYSVSREKKESFPLTVTSAQKNPTAFYLCASSIRGPDTEAFFGQGTRLTVV.

At least ten counts were recorded for this clonotype. This rearrangement joins TRBV12-3 or TRBV12-4 to TRBJ1-1; D call uncertain. The CDR3 is 16 amino acids. V was trimmed by 5 bases and J by 2 bases, leaving 18 bases between them. CDR3 loop: CASSPAGVRPNTEAFF. The CDR3 DNA follows: TGTGCCAGCAGTCCCGCAGGAGTCAGGCCTAACACTGAAGCTTTCTTT.

This clonotype appeared many times. The chain carries TRBV7-2 and TRBJ2-7; possibly TRBD1 or TRBD2 for D (5 bases each). This CDR3 is built from 15 residues. V shed 5 bases and J shed 1 base, with 15 bases lying between them. Per germline, CDR1 SGHTA and CDR2 FQGNSA. The CDR3 sequence is CASSQAGAYSYEQYF. The CDR3 region has the DNA TGTGCCAGCAGCCAGGCCGGGGCCTATTCCTACGAGCAGTACTTC. Variable domain in full (rest from reference TRBV7-2 and TRBJ2-7): GAGVSQSPSNKVTEKGKDVELRCDPISGHTALYWYRQSLGQGLEFLIYFQGNSAPDKSGLPSDRFSAERTGGSVSTLTIQRTQQEDSAVYLCASSQAGAYSYEQYFGPGTRLTVT.

This clonotype was recorded many times. The V and J genes are TRBV12-3 or TRBV12-4 and TRBJ1-1, with 9 bases identical to TRBD1. The CDR3 is 16 residues long. The ends lost 7 bases at V and 5 bases at J; junction bases unmatched: 14. The CDR3 nucleotides are TGTGCCAGCAATGTCCTAGAAGGACAGGGGATTACTGAAGCTTTCTTT. It codes for CASNVLEGQGITEAFF.

This clonotype came up many times. The chain combines TRBV7-8 with TRBJ2-1; possibly TRBD1 for D (6 bases). Germline V lookup: CDR1 SGHVS, CDR2 FQNEAQ. The CDR3 is 14 amino acids. The V end lost 5 bases, the J end lost 1 base, and 9 bases lay between the germline ends. The CDR3, as DNA: TGTGCCAGCAGCCCACAGGGTTCCTACAATGAGCAGTTCTTC. It translates to CASSPQGSYNEQFF.

This clonotype was counted a few times. The rearrangement joins TRBV15 to TRBJ1-2, with D uncertain. V shed 1 base and J shed 7 bases, with 19 bases lying between them. Germline CDR1 and CDR2: LNHNV and YYDKDF (reference sequence). CDR3 size: 16 residues. CDR3 in amino acids: CATSRVAPTSPRGYTF. Written as DNA, the CDR3 is TGTGCCACCAGCAGAGTCGCCCCAACTTCGCCGCGTGGCTACACCTTC. The whole variable domain, remainder taken from reference TRBV15 and TRBJ1-2, is DAMVIQNPRYQVTQFGKPVTLSCSQTLNHNVMYWYQQKSSQAPKLLFHYYDKDFNNEADTPDNFQSRRPNTSFCFLDIRSPGLGDTAMYLCATSRVAPTSPRGYTFGSGTRLTVV.

The table lists this clonotype with many counts. V usage is TRBV11-2 and J usage is TRBJ2-4; D unclear. In germline, CDR1 is SGHAT, CDR2 FQNNGV. V lost 5 bases to trimming and J lost 0 bases, with 14 bases between them. This CDR3 has 16 amino acids. Here the CDR3 DNA reads TGTGCCAGCAGCCCCAGAATGGAGCTAGCCAAAAACATTCAGTACTTC. Its translation is CASSPRMELAKNIQYF.

This clonotype has at least ten counts. This sequence joins TRBV7-9 and TRBJ1-1, with a possible D match to TRBD1 (6 bases). CDR3 size: 14 residues. With 5 bases removed from V and 4 bases from J, the gap between germline ends came to 14 bases. Per the germline V gene, CDR1 is SEHNR and CDR2 is FQNEAQ (reference sequence). In DNA, the CDR3 is TGTGCCAGCAGCACGGACAGAGGGCGCACTGAAGCTTTCTTT. Amino acid sequence: CASSTDRGRTEAFF.

The CDR3 bases are TGTGCCAGCAGCTTGACGGGACAGGGGGCGTCCGAGCAGTACTTC. Translation: CASSLTGQGASEQYF. This chain uses TRBV7-9 with TRBJ2-7, with 12 bases lining up with TRBD1. Per the germline V gene, CDR1 is SEHNR and CDR2 is FQNEAQ (reference sequence). The CDR3 extends over 15 amino acids. V lost 3 bases to trimming and J lost 6 bases; unmatched junction nucleotides: 6.

This clonotype appeared a few times. V and J are TRBV7-9 and TRBJ2-2; 7 bases map to TRBD1. The CDR3 consists of 15 residues. The trim removed 5 bases at V and 6 bases at J, leaving 9 bases unmatched. Germline-derived CDR1 and CDR2 are SEHNR and FQNEAQ (reference sequence). The CDR3 sequence is CASSPKQTGPGELFF. Written as DNA, the CDR3 is TGTGCCAGCAGCCCAAAGCAGACAGGGCCCGGGGAGCTGTTTTTT.

This clonotype was observed a few times. This chain joins TRBV6-5 and TRBJ2-1; D not certain. The germline V and J ends were trimmed by 6 bases and 3 bases, with 18 bases remaining between them. CDR1 MNHEY and CDR2 SVGAGI come from the germline V gene. The CDR3 has 16 amino acids. The CDR3 loop reads CASSSRRGPGYNEQFF. The DNA for the CDR3 is TGTGCCAGCAGCTCCAGAAGAGGACCCGGCTACAATGAGCAGTTCTTC.